This paragraph reports one T cell receptor beta chain. Its cognate antigen is unknown. Sorting gave populations that all exceeded 98% purity. The sequenced template was cDNA made from the entire isolated RNA. The read count averaged roughly 4 million across naive, central memory and regulatory T cell samples. TCRdb keeps only in-frame clones here, not all; method: immunoSEQ multiplex PCR. In the table there are over 120,000 clones, about a tenth of which are singletons. The record originates from a study of beta chain features in type 1 diabetes. Regarding the study as a whole: Across patients, naive, central memory and Treg TCRB repertoires exhibited apparently greater similarity than was observed across healthy donors. There was no resolution here of whether HLA type influences TCRB rearrangement.

The specimen was central memory CD4+ T cells from blood. This TCR came from a man in his late teens or twenties in good health.

Written as DNA, the CDR3 is TGTGCCAGCAGCTCCAGGGGATCAGACGAGCAGTACTTC. It yields the protein CASSSRGSDEQYF. The chain links TRBV5-6 to TRBJ2-7, with TRBD1 as a possible D gene (6 bases). This CDR3 has 13 amino acids. Trimming pared 3 bases from V and 5 bases from J, leaving 12 bases between. The germline CDR1 and CDR2 sequences are SGHDT and YYEEEE.